This T cell receptor (beta chain) originates from a study of Graves' ophthalmopathy and Graves' hyperthyroidism. Using RNA transcripts, the TCR beta CDR3 regions were amplified. Second-round multiplex PCR came after first-round RT-PCR with HTBI primers. TCRdb fed the multiplex PCR reads into MiXCR, producing one record per CDR3 protein. The sample has about 220,000 distinct CDR3 sequences, roughly 21% seen once. Trimming removed 3 bases at V and 5 bases at J, with 8 bases between. Germline V gives CDR1 KGHSH, CDR2 LQKENI. This CDR3 spans 13 amino acids. As diagnostic evidence, clinical symptoms, serum thyroxine, TRAb, thyroid ultrasound and orbital computed tomography were relied upon. PBMCs were isolated by Ficoll-Paque density gradient centrifugation, using 8 to 10 ml of fresh peripheral blood as the starting material. Points from the study as a whole: Most expanded clonotypes from thyroid (those above 0.001 frequency) were also found in blood.

The table lists this clonotype with many counts. What it binds is not known. Sequencing was performed on peripheral blood. The genes are TRBV18 and TRBJ1-5, with D perhaps matching TRBD1 (5 bases). This receptor was taken from a woman in her fifties or sixties with Graves' ophthalmopathy. CDR3 loop: CASSPGVDQPQHF. In DNA form, the CDR3 reads TGTGCCAGCTCACCGGGGGTGGATCAGCCCCAGCATTTT.